Following are 29 T cell receptor beta chains from one sample sequenced in a study of OX40 agonist ivuxolimab in advanced cancers. Data came from immunoSEQ multiplex PCR; TCRdb stores just in-frame clones and leaves some out. The sample lists tens of thousands of clones; 84% were seen once. This sample comprised CD4+ or CD8+ T cells sorted from blood, obtained in a trial of the OX40 agonist ivuxolimab. The receptors shown here come from an adult with an advanced solid tumor such as melanoma, head and neck, liver or kidney cancer.

V usage is TRBV7-9 and J usage is TRBJ2-7, with no clear D. The ends were cut back, 1 base at V and 4 bases at J, with 8 bases in the middle. CDR3 size: 13 residues. Germline CDR1 is SEHNR and CDR2 is FQNEAQ (reference sequence). The chain's CDR3 is CASSLGSAYEQYF. The CDR3 DNA follows: TGTGCCAGCAGCTTAGGGTCGGCGTACGAGCAGTACTTC.

This sequence joins TRBV30 and TRBJ2-7; D is possibly TRBD2 (5 bases). The V end was cut by 2 bases, the J end by 0 bases, with 14 bases between. Germline-derived CDR1 and CDR2 are GTSNPN and SVGIG (reference sequence). The CDR3 is 15 amino acids. The CDR3 sequence is CAWSRLDSPSYEQYF. CDR3 coding DNA: TGTGCCTGGAGTAGATTGGACTCGCCCTCCTACGAGCAGTACTTC.

The chain couples TRBV4-2 to TRBJ2-2; 12 nucleotides match TRBD2. This CDR3 region has 17 residues. The germline gives CDR1 LGHNA, CDR2 YNFKEQ. Trimming removed 2 bases from V and 2 bases from J; junction bases left unmatched: 3. The CDR3 coding sequence is TGTGCCAGCAGCCAATGGACTAGCGGGGCAAACACCGGGGAGCTGTTTTTT. Its protein product is CASSQWTSGANTGELFF.

This clone was seen repeatedly, ten times or more. This rearrangement joins TRBV15 to TRBJ1-1; D is perhaps TRBD1 (5 bases). The CDR3 is made up of 13 amino acids. With 3 bases removed from V and 8 bases from J, the gap between germline ends came to 13 bases. Germline V gene lookup returns CDR1 LNHNV and CDR2 YYDKDF (reference sequence). The chain's CDR3 is CATSSGGAEEAFF. CDR3 nucleotides: TGTGCCACCAGCAGTGGGGGAGCGGAAGAAGCTTTCTTT.

The chain combines TRBV4-2 with TRBJ1-2; the D gene is possibly TRBD1 (5 bases). CDR3 length equals 17 residues. V lost 0 bases and J lost 0, with 14 bases in between. Germline V CDR1 and CDR2: LGHNA, YNFKEQ. The CDR3 region is CASSQDGGAITNYGYTF. The CDR3 DNA follows: TGTGCCAGCAGCCAAGATGGGGGAGCTATAACTAACTATGGCTACACCTTC.

This rearrangement joins TRBV9 to TRBJ2-5, with TRBD2 identical over 7 bases. This CDR3 comprises 14 residues. V shed 2 bases and J 5 bases; nucleotides not matched to a gene: 6. Per germline, CDR1 SGDLS and CDR2 YYNGEE. The CDR3 sequence is CASSVGGSEETQYF. The CDR3 DNA follows: TGTGCCAGCAGCGTCGGGGGGTCTGAGGAGACCCAGTACTTC.

The chain uses TRBV9 and TRBJ1-4, with 7 bases matching TRBD1. Germline assignment: CDR1 SGDLS and CDR2 YYNGEE. The CDR3 is made up of 14 amino acids. Losses at the gene ends were 3 bases for V and 8 bases for J; bases not matched to a gene: 7. The DNA for the CDR3 is TGTGCCAGCAGCGGACAGGGATTGGGGGAAAAACTGTTTTTT. This gives the protein CASSGQGLGEKLFF.

The chain has TRBV27 and TRBJ1-2, with a possible D match to TRBD1 (6 bases). Germline assignment: CDR1 MNHEY and CDR2 SMNVEV (reference sequence). The CDR3 is 13 amino acids. The V and J ends lost 2 bases and 8 bases respectively, with 12 bases between them. As DNA, the CDR3 is TGTGCCAGCAGTTTAGACCCCAGGGGCGGCTACACCTTC. The encoded protein is CASSLDPRGGYTF.

This clone was seen ten or more times. The chain uses TRBV27 and TRBJ2-5; D is possibly TRBD1 (5 bases). There are 14 residues in the CDR3. The V end was cut by 0 bases, the J end by 4 bases, with 9 bases between. CDR1 is MNHEY, CDR2 SMNVEV, per germline (reference sequence). In DNA, the CDR3 is TGTGCCAGCAGTTTATCGGCAGGGCCAGAGACCCAGTACTTC. Protein product: CASSLSAGPETQYF.

The V gene is TRBV2, the J gene TRBJ2-7; D possibly uses TRBD1 or TRBD2 (7 bases each). This CDR3 is 17 amino acids long. Germline assignment: CDR1 SNHLY and CDR2 FYNNEI. V was shortened by 5 bases and J by 5 bases, with 25 bases between the two germline ends. In nucleotides, the CDR3 is TGTGCCAGCAGTTCCGAGTTCACGGTTGCAGGGGGGGACGAGCAGTACTTC. Protein: CASSSEFTVAGGDEQYF.

J is TRBJ1-1 and V is TRBV27, with D hard to call. The CDR3 is made up of 13 amino acids. V was cut by 5 bases and J by 1 base, with 8 bases left in between. Germline loops: CDR1 MNHEY, CDR2 SMNVEV (reference sequence). The CDR3 region is CASSQAGNTEAFF. The CDR3 DNA reads as TGTGCCAGCAGTCAGGCAGGGAACACTGAAGCTTTCTTT.

The chain carries TRBV27 and TRBJ2-1; TRBD2 agrees at 10 bases. Germline CDR1 MNHEY, CDR2 SMNVEV (reference sequence). Germline trimming cut 4 bases from V and 7 bases from J; bases unmatched to any gene: 10. This CDR3 contains 16 residues. The CDR3 here is CASSSGRLAGENEQFF. The CDR3, as DNA: TGTGCCAGCAGTTCAGGCCGACTAGCGGGCGAGAATGAGCAGTTCTTC.

The J gene is TRBJ2-7, the V gene TRBV19; D unclear. The CDR3 extends over 13 amino acids. The germline CDR1 and CDR2 sequences are LNHDA and SQIVND (reference sequence). V was trimmed by 1 base and J by 4 bases, leaving 8 bases between them. The CDR3 reads CASSIVNGYEQYF. The DNA of the CDR3 is TGTGCCAGTAGTATAGTTAACGGATACGAGCAGTACTTC.

This clone was picked up a small number of times. The chain recombines TRBV7-9 with TRBJ1-5, with 8 positions matching TRBD1. In germline, CDR1 is SEHNR, CDR2 FQNEAQ (reference sequence). The CDR3 loop spans 15 amino acids. The V segment lost 2 bases and the J segment 7 bases; nucleotides outside the gene matches: 7. The CDR3 is CASSLQTGDGQPQHF. The CDR3 nucleotides are TGTGCCAGCAGCTTACAGACAGGGGATGGGCAGCCCCAGCATTTT.

The chain recombines TRBV7-6 with TRBJ2-1, with a possible D match to TRBD2 (5 bases). The germline V gene has CDR1 SGHVS and CDR2 FNYEAQ. The CDR3 is 15 residues long. Trimming removed 1 base at V and 7 bases at J, with 14 bases between. CDR3 sequence (DNA): TGTGCCAGCAGCTTAGGGCTAGCCTTGATAAATGAGCAGTTCTTC. This translates into CASSLGLALINEQFF.

The genes are TRBV5-1 and TRBJ1-3; no reliable D call. CDR3 size: 17 residues. Germline values: CDR1 SGHRS, CDR2 YFSETQ. The V and J ends lost 1 base and 0 bases respectively, with 14 bases between them. CDR3 coding DNA: TGCGCCAGCAGCTTGAGCTTTGCAGAATTCTCTGGAAACACCATATATTTT. This gives the protein CASSLSFAEFSGNTIYF.

CDR3 region: CASSPRDRDEQYF. The CDR3 DNA sequence: TGTGCCAGCAGCCCCCGGGACAGGGATGAGCAGTACTTC. The rearrangement links TRBV7-8 to TRBJ2-7; TRBD1 matches 9 bases. Unmatched junction bases numbered 6, after V lost 5 bases and J lost 7 bases. The CDR3 has 13 residues. Per germline, CDR1 SGHVS and CDR2 FQNEAQ.

The chain links TRBV6-4 to TRBJ1-5; possible D gene TRBD1, 5 bases. There are 14 residues in the CDR3. The germline V gene has CDR1 MRHNA and CDR2 SNTAGT. The germline V and J ends were trimmed by 6 bases and 7 bases, with 16 bases remaining between them. The CDR3 bases are TGTGCCAGCAGCCAATGGCAGGGCGGCCAGCCCCAGCATTTT. Translation: CASSQWQGGQPQHF.

By sample fraction, this clone is medium-sized. The DNA for the CDR3 is TGTGCCAGCTGGGACGGGAGCGACTATGGCTACACCTTC. It encodes CASWDGSDYGYTF. This chain uses TRBV2 with TRBJ1-2; weak D call: TRBD1 (5 bases). The V gene lost 8 bases and the J gene lost 3 bases, with 13 bases spanning the gap. Germline CDR1 reads SNHLY; CDR2 reads FYNNEI. This CDR3 has 13 amino acids.

This chain uses TRBV7-6 with TRBJ2-5; D is perhaps TRBD2 (5 bases). Trimming removed 6 bases from V and 0 bases from J, with 29 bases in between. Germline CDR1 and CDR2: SGHVS and FNYEAQ. The CDR3 covers 20 residues. This chain's CDR3 is CASRDGGESRGTVYQETQYF. CDR3 sequence (DNA): TGTGCCAGCAGGGACGGTGGGGAATCCCGGGGAACGGTGTACCAAGAGACCCAGTACTTC.

The chain is built from TRBV30 and TRBJ2-1; D is unresolved. The CDR3 has 12 amino acids. Per the germline V gene, CDR1 is GTSNPN and CDR2 is SVGIG (reference sequence). V was pared by 5 bases and J by 4 bases, with 9 bases between. The CDR3 loop reads CAWGDGYNEQFF. CDR3 nucleotides: TGTGCCTGGGGAGACGGTTACAATGAGCAGTTCTTC.

The gene calls are TRBV27 and TRBJ2-1, with D unclear. In germline, CDR1 is MNHEY, CDR2 SMNVEV (reference sequence). This CDR3 is 14 amino acids long. V dropped 3 bases and J dropped 7 bases, with 13 bases sitting between them. The CDR3 reads CASSFTSASNEQFF. The CDR3 region has the DNA TGTGCCAGCAGTTTCACATCGGCGTCAAATGAGCAGTTCTTC.

V usage is TRBV15 and J usage is TRBJ1-4, with 7 nucleotides matching TRBD1. This CDR3 has 13 amino acids. The V segment lost 5 bases and the J segment 3 bases; nucleotides outside the gene matches: 0. CDR1 is LNHNV and CDR2 is YYDKDF in the germline V gene (reference sequence). The CDR3 DNA is TGTGCCACCAGCGACAGGGCTAATGAAAAACTGTTTTTT. It translates to CATSDRANEKLFF. Full variable domain (remainder filled in from reference TRBV15 and TRBJ1-4): DAMVIQNPRYQVTQFGKPVTLSCSQTLNHNVMYWYQQKSSQAPKLLFHYYDKDFNNEADTPDNFQSRRPNTSFCFLDIRSPGLGDTAMYLCATSDRANEKLFFGSGTQLSVL.

Within the sample, this clone is medium-sized. This sequence joins TRBV10-3 and TRBJ2-1, with 7 bases matching TRBD2. The V and J ends lost 2 bases and 7 bases, in that order; junction bases with no gene match: 2. The length of the CDR3 is 13 residues. Per germline, CDR1 ENHRY and CDR2 SYGVKD. The CDR3 loop reads CAISEGTKNEQFF. CDR3 in DNA: TGTGCCATCAGTGAGGGGACTAAAAATGAGCAGTTCTTC.

The V and J genes are TRBV11-2 and TRBJ2-1; weak D call: TRBD2 (6 bases). CDR1 is SGHAT, CDR2 FQNNGV, per germline. The V gene lost 2 bases and the J gene lost 6 bases, with 14 bases spanning the gap. The CDR3 runs 15 residues. The CDR3 loop reads CASSLWAGRFNEQFF. As DNA, the CDR3 is TGTGCCAGCAGCTTATGGGCGGGACGTTTCAATGAGCAGTTCTTC.

The CDR3 region is CASSLGIPGEQYF. The CDR3 DNA reads TGTGCCAGCAGCCTCGGGATACCGGGCGAGCAGTACTTC. This sequence joins TRBV11-2 and TRBJ2-7; D is perhaps TRBD2 (5 bases). This CDR3 has 13 residues. CDR1 and CDR2 from the germline V gene are SGHAT and FQNNGV. The V and J ends lost 5 bases and 6 bases respectively, with 14 bases between them.

The chain combines TRBV5-1 with TRBJ1-1; D not certain. The CDR3 has 14 residues. In germline, CDR1 is SGHRS, CDR2 YFSETQ. The V gene lost 1 base and the J gene lost 2 bases, with 9 bases spanning the gap. The CDR3 protein is CASSLLERNTEAFF. In DNA form, the CDR3 reads TGCGCCAGCAGCTTGTTAGAAAGAAACACTGAAGCTTTCTTT.

V usage is TRBV19 and J usage is TRBJ2-2; 8 bases match TRBD2. The V and J ends lost 7 bases and 4 bases, in that order; junction bases with no gene match: 8. Germline CDR1 is LNHDA and CDR2 is SQIVND (reference sequence). CDR3 length equals 15 residues. For the CDR3, the DNA is TGTGCCAGTAACTTGCTAGCGGGTTTCACCGGGGAGCTGTTTTTT. This sequence encodes CASNLLAGFTGELFF. The complete variable domain, with remaining parts taken from reference TRBV19 and TRBJ2-2, reads DGGITQSPKYLFRKEGQNVTLSCEQNLNHDAMYWYRQDPGQGLRLIYYSQIVNDFQKGDIAEGYSVSREKKESFPLTVTSAQKNPTAFYLCASNLLAGFTGELFFGEGSRLTVL.

V gene TRBV2 combines with J gene TRBJ2-5; 8 bases line up with TRBD2. The J segment lost 1 base and the V segment lost 4 bases, leaving 5 bases of the junction unmatched. Per the germline V gene, CDR1 is SNHLY and CDR2 is FYNNEI. This CDR3 has 15 amino acids. CDR3 sequence reads: CASSATGGPQETQYF. In nucleotides, the CDR3 is TGTGCCAGCAGTGCAACGGGGGGGCCCCAAGAGACCCAGTACTTC.